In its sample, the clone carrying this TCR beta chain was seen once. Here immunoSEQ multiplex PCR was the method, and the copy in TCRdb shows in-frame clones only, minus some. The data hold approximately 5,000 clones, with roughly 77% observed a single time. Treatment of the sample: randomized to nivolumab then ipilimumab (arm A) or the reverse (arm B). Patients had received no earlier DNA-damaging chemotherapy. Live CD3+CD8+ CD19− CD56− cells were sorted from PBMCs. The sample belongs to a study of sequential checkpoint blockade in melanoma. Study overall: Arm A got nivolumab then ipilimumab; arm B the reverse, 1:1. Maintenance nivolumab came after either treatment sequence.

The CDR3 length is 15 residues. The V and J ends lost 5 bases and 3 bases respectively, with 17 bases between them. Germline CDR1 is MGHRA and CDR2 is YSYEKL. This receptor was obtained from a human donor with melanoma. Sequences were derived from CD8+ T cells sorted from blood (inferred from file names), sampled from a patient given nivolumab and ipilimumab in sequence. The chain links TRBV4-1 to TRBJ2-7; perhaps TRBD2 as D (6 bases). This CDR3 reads CASSFNTGLSYEQYF. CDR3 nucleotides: TGCGCCAGCAGCTTTAATACGGGACTGAGCTACGAGCAGTACTTC.